The clone carrying this TCR beta chain was recorded a few times. Its antigen is not identified. 13 Jbeta primers and 60 Vbeta primers were used for the PCR. Measured with immunoSEQ multiplex PCR; TCRdb has only the in-frame clones, and not every one. The table includes 90,000 to 110,000 clones, roughly 80% detected once. The sample belongs to a study of cytomegalovirus exposure and HLA in healthy donors. Overall study findings and caveats: Later analysis identified several of the most significant clusters that appeared linked to common viral pathogens. Roughly even sequencing depth across donors was the assumption behind the presence/absence analyses.

V was shortened by 1 base and J by 5 bases, with 11 bases between the two germline ends. Germline V gene lookup returns CDR1 MNHEY and CDR2 SMNVEV (reference sequence). The CDR3 is 14 amino acids. The chain links TRBV27 to TRBJ2-5; tentatively, D is TRBD1 (6 bases). This receptor was taken from a woman aged 40 to 55 in good health and CMV-seropositive. The specimen sequenced was PBMCs. CDR3 in amino acids: CASSLLGGSETQYF. The CDR3 DNA sequence: TGTGCCAGCAGTTTATTAGGGGGTAGCGAGACCCAGTACTTC.